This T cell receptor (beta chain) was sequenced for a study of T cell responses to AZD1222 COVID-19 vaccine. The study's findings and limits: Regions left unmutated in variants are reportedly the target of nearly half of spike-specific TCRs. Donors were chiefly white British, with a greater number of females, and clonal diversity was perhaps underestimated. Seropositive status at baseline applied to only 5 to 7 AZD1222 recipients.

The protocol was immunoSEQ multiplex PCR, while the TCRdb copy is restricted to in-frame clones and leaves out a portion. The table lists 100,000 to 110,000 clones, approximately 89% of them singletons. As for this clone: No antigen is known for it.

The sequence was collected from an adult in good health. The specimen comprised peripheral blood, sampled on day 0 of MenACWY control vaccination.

The CDR3 sequence is CASSSYRRGALDTQYF. The CDR3 DNA sequence: TGTGCCAGCAGTTCCTATCGGAGGGGAGCCTTGGATACGCAGTATTTT. This chain connects TRBV28 to TRBJ2-3; D possibly corresponds to TRBD2 (6 bases). Trimming removed 4 bases from V and 6 bases from J, with 20 bases in between. The CDR3 is made up of 16 amino acids. From germline, CDR1 is MDHEN and CDR2 SYDVKM.